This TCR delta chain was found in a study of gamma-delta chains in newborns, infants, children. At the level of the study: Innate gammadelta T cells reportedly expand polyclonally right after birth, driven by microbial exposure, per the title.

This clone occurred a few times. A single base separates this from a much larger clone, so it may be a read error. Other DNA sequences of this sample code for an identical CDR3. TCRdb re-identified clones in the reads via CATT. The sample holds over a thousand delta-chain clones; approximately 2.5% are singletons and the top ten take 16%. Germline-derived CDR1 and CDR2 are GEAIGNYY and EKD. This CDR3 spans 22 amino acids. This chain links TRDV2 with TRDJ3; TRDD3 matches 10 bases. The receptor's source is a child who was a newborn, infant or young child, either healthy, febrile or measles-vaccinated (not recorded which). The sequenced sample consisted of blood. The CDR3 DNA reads TGTGCTTGTGACACCGTCGCCACTGGGGGATCACTAGGCTCCTGGGACACCCGACAGATGTTTTTC. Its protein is CACDTVATGGSLGSWDTRQMFF.